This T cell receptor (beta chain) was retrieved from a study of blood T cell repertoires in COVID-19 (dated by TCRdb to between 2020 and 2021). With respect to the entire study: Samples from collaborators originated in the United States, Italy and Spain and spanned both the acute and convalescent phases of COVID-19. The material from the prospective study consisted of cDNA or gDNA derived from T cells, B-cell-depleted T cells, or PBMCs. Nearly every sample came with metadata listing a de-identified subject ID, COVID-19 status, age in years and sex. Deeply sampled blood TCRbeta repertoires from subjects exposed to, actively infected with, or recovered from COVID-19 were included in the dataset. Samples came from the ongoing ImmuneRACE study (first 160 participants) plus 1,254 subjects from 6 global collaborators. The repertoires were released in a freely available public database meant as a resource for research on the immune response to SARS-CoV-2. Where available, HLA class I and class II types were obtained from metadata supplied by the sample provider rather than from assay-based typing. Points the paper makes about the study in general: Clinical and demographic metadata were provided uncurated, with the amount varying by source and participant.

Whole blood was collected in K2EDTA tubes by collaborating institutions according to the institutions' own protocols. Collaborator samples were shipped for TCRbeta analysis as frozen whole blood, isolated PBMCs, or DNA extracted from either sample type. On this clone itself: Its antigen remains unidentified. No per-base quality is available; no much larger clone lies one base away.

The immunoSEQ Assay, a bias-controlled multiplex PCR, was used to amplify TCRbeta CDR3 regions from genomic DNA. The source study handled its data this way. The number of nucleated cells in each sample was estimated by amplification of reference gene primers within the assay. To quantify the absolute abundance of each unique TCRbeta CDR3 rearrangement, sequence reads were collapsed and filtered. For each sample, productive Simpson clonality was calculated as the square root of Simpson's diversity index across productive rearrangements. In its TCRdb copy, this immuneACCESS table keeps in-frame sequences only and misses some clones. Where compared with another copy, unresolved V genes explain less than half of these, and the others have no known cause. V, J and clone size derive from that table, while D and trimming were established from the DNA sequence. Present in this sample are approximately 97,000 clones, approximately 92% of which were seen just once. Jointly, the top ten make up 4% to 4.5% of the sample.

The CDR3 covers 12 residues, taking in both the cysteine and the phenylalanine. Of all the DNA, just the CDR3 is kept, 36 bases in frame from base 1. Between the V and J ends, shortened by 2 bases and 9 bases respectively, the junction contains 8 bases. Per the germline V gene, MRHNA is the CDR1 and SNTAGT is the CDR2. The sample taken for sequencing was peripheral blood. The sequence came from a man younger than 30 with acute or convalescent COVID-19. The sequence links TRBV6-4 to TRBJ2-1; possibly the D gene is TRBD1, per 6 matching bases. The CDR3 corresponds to CASSDSRGEQFF. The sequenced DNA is TGTGCCAGCAGTGACAGCAGGGGTGAGCAGTTCTTC.